These 28 T cell receptor beta chains share one sample of origin, sequenced in a study of blood T cell repertoires in COVID-19. Sequencing was performed with immunoSEQ multiplex PCR; in TCRdb, only in-frame clones are kept and a portion is missing. The table includes approximately 140,000 clones, 88% detected once. The sequencing sample was made of peripheral blood. The receptors originated from a woman in her sixties with acute or convalescent COVID-19.

The gene calls are TRBV7-8 and TRBJ1-1; 7 positions agree with TRBD1. The trim removed 7 bases at V and 5 bases at J, leaving 16 bases unmatched. The CDR3 contains 16 residues. In germline, CDR1 is SGHVS, CDR2 FQNEAQ. CDR3 bases: TGTGCCAGCATCCTCGACAGGGACCCCTTTGGTACTGAAGCTTTCTTT. This codes for CASILDRDPFGTEAFF.

The chain is built from TRBV27 and TRBJ1-1, with TRBD1 as a possible D gene (5 bases). Deletions cut 7 bases from V and 6 bases from J, with 15 bases between. From germline, CDR1 is MNHEY and CDR2 SMNVEV (reference sequence). The CDR3 loop spans 13 amino acids. The CDR3 sequence is CASTRAGGAEAFF. In DNA, the CDR3 is TGTGCCAGCACCCGCGCAGGAGGGGCTGAAGCTTTCTTT.

The rearrangement links TRBV9 to TRBJ2-1; weak D call: TRBD2 (5 bases). The CDR3 is made up of 16 amino acids. Looked up from germline, CDR1 is SGDLS and CDR2 is YYNGEE. The V gene lost 4 bases and the J gene lost 3 bases, with 17 bases spanning the gap. The CDR3 sequence is CASSPEASSIYNEQFF. The CDR3 region has the DNA TGTGCCAGCAGCCCAGAGGCGTCTAGCATCTACAATGAGCAGTTCTTC.

The J gene is TRBJ2-3, the V gene TRBV10-3, with 9 positions matching TRBD1. Trimming took 4 bases from V and 1 from J; bases not matched to a gene: 3. In germline, CDR1 is ENHRY, CDR2 SYGVKD. The CDR3 consists of 15 residues. CDR3 protein: CAISGRTGGTDTQYF. In DNA, the CDR3 is TGTGCCATCAGTGGAAGGACAGGGGGCACAGATACGCAGTATTTT.

The chain links TRBV4-2 to TRBJ2-5, with TRBD1 matching 7 bases. Germline values: CDR1 LGHNA, CDR2 YNFKEQ. The CDR3 length is 15 residues. The trim removed 4 bases at V and 7 bases at J, leaving 12 bases unmatched. This CDR3 is CASSPETGERGTQYF. The CDR3 DNA is TGTGCCAGCAGCCCCGAAACAGGGGAGCGCGGGACCCAGTACTTC.

The chain couples TRBV7-6 to TRBJ2-5, with a possible D match to TRBD2 (5 bases). The V gene lost 2 bases and the J gene lost 2 bases, with 15 bases spanning the gap. Looked up from germline, CDR1 is SGHVS and CDR2 is FNYEAQ. The CDR3 is 16 residues long. The CDR3: CASSLLAPPPQETQYF. Here the CDR3 DNA reads TGTGCCAGCAGCTTACTAGCTCCCCCGCCGCAAGAGACCCAGTACTTC.

The chain has TRBV30 and TRBJ1-1; D is undetermined. Germline V gene data show CDR1 as GTSNPN and CDR2 as SVGIG (reference sequence). V lost 2 bases, J lost 2 bases, and 9 bases lay in between. This CDR3 comprises 13 residues. The CDR3, as DNA: TGTGCCTGGAGTCCAGATGGTAACACTGAAGCTTTCTTT. Amino acid sequence: CAWSPDGNTEAFF.

The chain employs TRBV3-1 (or the pseudogene TRBV3-2) and TRBJ1-2, with TRBD1 as a possible D gene (5 bases). Trimming stripped 0 bases from V and 5 bases from J, with 13 bases between. The CDR3 has 15 amino acids. The germline V gene has CDR1 LGHDT and CDR2 YNNKEL (reference sequence). CDR3 amino acids: CASSQDGGGGYGYTF. The CDR3 DNA follows: TGTGCCAGCAGCCAAGACGGCGGGGGGGGATATGGCTACACCTTC.

J is TRBJ2-7 and V is TRBV5-5; D ambiguous. CDR3 length: 15 residues. CDR1 is SGHKS and CDR2 is YYEKEE in the germline V gene (reference sequence). Deletions cut 3 bases from V and 0 bases from J, with 13 bases between. The CDR3 sequence: CASSSRGGSSYEQYF. The CDR3 nucleotides are TGTGCCAGCAGCTCACGCGGTGGGTCCTCCTACGAGCAGTACTTC.

The chain links TRBV27 to TRBJ1-2, with D tentatively TRBD1 (6 bases). The CDR3 is 14 amino acids. V was clipped by 2 bases and J by 4 bases, with 11 bases between them. Per the germline V gene, CDR1 is MNHEY and CDR2 is SMNVEV (reference sequence). The CDR3 sequence is CASSLTGSSYGYTF. CDR3 DNA: TGTGCCAGCAGTTTAACAGGGTCGAGCTATGGCTACACCTTC.

This clone was detected only once. V usage is TRBV6-5 and J usage is TRBJ1-4, with D unclear. Trimming stripped 8 bases from V and 7 bases from J, with 20 bases between. The CDR3 contains 15 residues. The germline CDR1 and CDR2 sequences are MNHEY and SVGAGI. In DNA, the CDR3 is TGTGCCAGCTCTCCAGTCGGTGGCGGCGGTGAAAAACTGTTTTTT. It specifies CASSPVGGGGEKLFF.

This clone was counted a single time. V and J are TRBV19 and TRBJ1-1, with D maybe TRBD1 (5 bases). This CDR3 comprises 13 residues. Trimming cost V 5 bases and J 5 bases, with 12 bases left between them. Germline CDR1 and CDR2: LNHDA and SQIVND (reference sequence). The CDR3 reads CASSLGGWTEAFF. The CDR3 nucleotides are TGTGCCAGTAGTCTGGGGGGGTGGACTGAAGCTTTCTTT. The full variable domain, its missing parts supplied by reference TRBV19 and TRBJ1-1, is DGGITQSPKYLFRKEGQNVTLSCEQNLNHDAMYWYRQDPGQGLRLIYYSQIVNDFQKGDIAEGYSVSREKKESFPLTVTSAQKNPTAFYLCASSLGGWTEAFFGQGTRLTVV.

This clone was observed a single time. V gene TRBV7-2 combines with J gene TRBJ1-4, with D perhaps matching TRBD1 (5 bases). V was shortened by 2 bases and J by 7 bases, with 14 bases between the two germline ends. The CDR3 totals 15 residues. The germline V gene encodes CDR1 SGHTA and CDR2 FQGNSA. The CDR3 loop reads CASSLKGSISEKLFF. The CDR3, as DNA: TGTGCCAGCAGCTTAAAGGGGTCTATATCTGAAAAACTGTTTTTT.

This clone occurred once. The J gene is TRBJ1-2, the V gene TRBV6-6; D call uncertain. CDR3 length: 15 amino acids. Trimming pared 0 bases from V and 2 bases from J, leaving 10 bases between. The germline V gene encodes CDR1 MNHNY and CDR2 SVGAGI (reference sequence). CDR3 in amino acids: CASSYSEQLNYGYTF. The CDR3, as DNA: TGTGCCAGCAGTTACTCCGAACAGCTAAACTATGGCTACACCTTC.

This chain connects TRBV28 to TRBJ1-1; tentatively, D is TRBD1 (6 bases). There are 13 residues in the CDR3. Germline V gene lookup returns CDR1 MDHEN and CDR2 SYDVKM. Trimming shortened V by 5 bases and J by 9 bases, and 16 bases separated the two germline ends. The CDR3 loop reads CASSHVRQEKAFF. The CDR3 DNA reads TGTGCCAGCAGTCATGTGAGACAGGAAAAAGCTTTCTTT.

The chain uses TRBV3-1 (or the pseudogene TRBV3-2) and TRBJ1-1; D is perhaps TRBD1 (5 bases). The CDR3 contains 13 residues. Germline CDR1 and CDR2: LGHDT and YNNKEL (reference sequence). V shed 5 bases and J shed 5 bases, with 12 bases lying between them. The CDR3 here is CASSFAGGTEAFF. CDR3 bases: TGTGCCAGCAGCTTCGCCGGGGGTACTGAAGCTTTCTTT.

This clone was seen a single time. The chain links TRBV9 to TRBJ1-1; D possibly corresponds to TRBD1 (5 bases). The CDR3 covers 15 residues. With 0 bases removed from V and 3 bases from J, the gap between germline ends came to 12 bases. Germline loops: CDR1 SGDLS, CDR2 YYNGEE. CDR3 protein: CASSVVLAGDTEAFF. CDR3 sequence (DNA): TGTGCCAGCAGCGTAGTGTTGGCGGGGGACACTGAAGCTTTCTTT.

The chain carries TRBV19 and TRBJ2-1; possibly TRBD2 for D (6 bases). This CDR3 region has 13 residues. V lost 5 bases to trimming and J lost 16 bases, with 21 bases between them. The germline gives CDR1 LNHDA, CDR2 SQIVND (reference sequence). CDR3 loop: CASSSLEGTPRFF. CDR3 coding DNA: TGTGCCAGTAGTTCACTTGAAGGGACTCCGAGATTCTTC.

This clone was found once. The chain recombines TRBV28 with TRBJ2-7; D perhaps matches TRBD1 (5 bases). The CDR3 spans 14 residues. Germline-derived CDR1 and CDR2 are MDHEN and SYDVKM. Trimming cost V 1 base and J 2 bases, with 9 bases left between them. CDR3 coding DNA: TGTGCCAGCAGTTTATCTTTCAGGGCCTACGAGCAGTACTTC. It specifies CASSLSFRAYEQYF. Complete variable domain (other parts from reference TRBV28 and TRBJ2-7): DVKVTQSSRYLVKRTGEKVFLECVQDMDHENMFWYRQDPGLGLRLIYFSYDVKMKEKGDIPEGYSVSREKKERFSLILESASTNQTSMYLCASSLSFRAYEQYFGPGTRLTVT.

This clone was detected only a few times. The chain is built from TRBV5-1 and TRBJ2-1; 8 bases match TRBD2. Trimming at V came to 2 bases and at J to 6 bases, leaving 7 bases not matched to a gene. Germline assignment: CDR1 SGHRS and CDR2 YFSETQ. The CDR3 sequence is 15 residues long. The CDR3 nucleotides read TGCGCCAGCAGCTTTCTGGCTAGCGGGCCCAATGAGCAGTTCTTC. Encoded protein: CASSFLASGPNEQFF.

This chain uses TRBV9 with TRBJ1-2; 9 bases align to TRBD1. The V and J ends lost 3 bases and 8 bases, in that order; junction bases with no gene match: 8. Germline V gene data show CDR1 as SGDLS and CDR2 as YYNGEE. This CDR3 has 14 amino acids. This CDR3 is CASSAQTGGRGYTF. The CDR3 bases are TGTGCCAGCAGCGCTCAGACAGGGGGAAGGGGCTACACCTTC.

The count of this clone is one. This chain connects TRBV19 to TRBJ2-3, with 9 bases lining up with TRBD1. CDR3 length equals 14 residues. Looked up from germline, CDR1 is LNHDA and CDR2 is SQIVND (reference sequence). With V trimmed by 7 bases and J by 3 bases, 5 bases remained unmatched. The CDR3 here is CASTGTGITDTQYF. In DNA form, the CDR3 reads TGTGCCAGTACCGGGACAGGGATAACAGATACGCAGTATTTT.

The chain employs TRBV4-1 and TRBJ2-3, with D possibly matching TRBD1 (6 bases). CDR1 and CDR2 from the germline V gene are MGHRA and YSYEKL. The CDR3 has 15 residues. V dropped 5 bases and J dropped 2 bases, with 14 bases sitting between them. CDR3 nucleotides: TGCGCCAGCAGCTTAAGGACAGCTTCCACAGATACGCAGTATTTT. It codes for CASSLRTASTDTQYF.

This clone was counted once. This chain joins TRBV3-1 (or the pseudogene TRBV3-2) and TRBJ2-5; 9 positions match TRBD1. This CDR3 has 15 amino acids. CDR1 and CDR2 from the germline V gene are LGHDT and YNNKEL (reference sequence). The V and J ends lost 8 bases and 4 bases, in that order; junction bases with no gene match: 11. CDR3 protein: CASGEETGGGETQYF. The CDR3 coding sequence is TGTGCCAGCGGAGAGGAGACAGGGGGAGGAGAGACCCAGTACTTC.

This clone was detected only once. The chain is built from TRBV5-1 and TRBJ1-1, with TRBD1 as a possible D gene (5 bases). The length of the CDR3 is 13 residues. Trimming left V 3 bases short and J 1 base short, with 7 bases between. From germline, CDR1 is SGHRS and CDR2 YFSETQ. Here the CDR3 reads CASSSQENTEAFF. The CDR3 DNA is TGCGCCAGCAGCTCACAGGAGAACACTGAAGCTTTCTTT.

The rearrangement joins TRBV14 to TRBJ2-3; D uncertain. The V end lost 0 bases, the J end lost 5 bases, and 9 bases lay between the germline ends. Germline V gene sequence: CDR1 SGHDN, CDR2 FVKESK. The CDR3 consists of 14 residues. CDR3 DNA sequence: TGTGCCAGCAGCCAAGATAGAGTCCGAGATACGCAGTATTTT. This gives the protein CASSQDRVRDTQYF.

The rearrangement uses TRBV7-2 and TRBJ2-5; 9 nucleotides line up with TRBD2. The CDR3 extends over 17 amino acids. Trimming at V came to 4 bases and at J to 4 bases, leaving 13 bases not matched to a gene. The germline V gene has CDR1 SGHTA and CDR2 FQGNSA. CDR3 amino acids: CASSSRPGGSGGETQYF. The CDR3 coding sequence is TGTGCCAGCAGCTCCCGCCCCGGGGGTAGCGGGGGAGAGACCCAGTACTTC.

The chain links TRBV7-2 to TRBJ2-1, with TRBD1 as a possible D gene (5 bases). V was trimmed by 3 bases and J by 6 bases, leaving 9 bases between them. Per the germline V gene, CDR1 is SGHTA and CDR2 is FQGNSA. This CDR3 has 13 residues. The CDR3 here is CASSFWTPNEQFF. CDR3 coding DNA: TGTGCCAGCAGCTTTTGGACACCCAATGAGCAGTTCTTC.